The 19 T cell receptor beta chains reported below all come from one sample, sequenced in a study of shared clonotypes between healthy human individuals. Assay: immunoSEQ multiplex PCR; the TCRdb copy retains only in-frame clones and omits some. This sample has some 1 million clones, with approximately 76% found just once. Sequencing input: memory CD4+ T cells sorted from blood. Subset described: CD45RA-negative fraction. The source of these receptors is a man in his late teens or twenties in good health.

The gene calls are TRBV6-5 and TRBJ1-1, with D unclear. Germline CDR1 is MNHEY and CDR2 is SVGAGI. V was cut by 5 bases and J by 10 bases, with 14 bases left in between. The CDR3 contains 12 residues. The CDR3, as DNA: TGTGCCAGCAGTCGGGCCGGGATTGCAGCTTTCTTT. Amino acids: CASSRAGIAAFF.

The rearrangement joins TRBV5-1 to TRBJ2-2; 7 nucleotides agree with TRBD1. Per the germline V gene, CDR1 is SGHRS and CDR2 is YFSETQ. The V and J ends lost 4 bases and 6 bases, in that order; junction bases with no gene match: 6. There are 14 residues in the CDR3. The CDR3 DNA is TGCGCCAGCAGCCCATATAGGGGGCCCGGGGAGCTGTTTTTT. This codes for CASSPYRGPGELFF.

This chain connects TRBV5-1 to TRBJ2-1; D unresolved. The V end lost 0 bases, the J end lost 6 bases, and 13 bases lay between the germline ends. CDR1 and CDR2 from the germline V gene are SGHRS and YFSETQ. The CDR3 totals 15 residues. The CDR3 sequence: CASSLGSGPTNEQFF. The CDR3 nucleotides are TGCGCCAGCAGCTTGGGTTCCGGCCCAACCAATGAGCAGTTCTTC. Full variable domain (rest looked up from reference TRBV5-1 and TRBJ2-1): KAGVTQTPRYLIKTRGQQVTLSCSPISGHRSVSWYQQTPGQGLQFLFEYFSETQRNKGNFPGRFSGRQFSNSRSEMNVSTLELGDSALYLCASSLGSGPTNEQFFGPGTRLTVL.

This rearrangement joins TRBV6-1 to TRBJ1-5, with D uncertain. The germline CDR1 and CDR2 sequences are MNHNS and SASEGT. This CDR3 contains 13 residues. The germline V and J ends were trimmed by 3 bases and 4 bases, with 7 bases remaining between them. The CDR3 region has the DNA TGTGCCAGCAGTGATAATTCTAATCAGCCCCAGCATTTT. Protein: CASSDNSNQPQHF.

The chain employs TRBV18 and TRBJ2-2, with no clear D. The V and J ends lost 2 bases and 0 bases respectively, with 4 bases between them. The germline CDR1 and CDR2 sequences are KGHSH and LQKENI. This CDR3 spans 14 amino acids. The CDR3 DNA follows: TGTGCCAGCTCACCATCTACGAACACCGGGGAGCTGTTTTTT. Residues: CASSPSTNTGELFF.

A few counts support this clone. This chain connects TRBV7-6 to TRBJ2-1, with 8 positions matching TRBD2. J gave up 3 bases and V 6 bases, and 10 bases lay outside the gene matches. This CDR3 has 16 amino acids. Germline V lookup: CDR1 SGHVS, CDR2 FNYEAQ. CDR3 in amino acids: CASSKDRGGYYNEQFF. CDR3 coding DNA: TGTGCCAGCAGTAAGGACCGGGGGGGATACTACAATGAGCAGTTCTTC.

Concerning this clone itself: This sample also contains other DNA sequences that code for the same CDR3. The chain combines TRBV2 with TRBJ2-3, with TRBD1 matching 10 bases. Germline V gene lookup returns CDR1 SNHLY and CDR2 FYNNEI. With 6 bases clipped from V and 1 base from J, the junction kept 4 bases outside the gene matches. This CDR3 has 15 amino acids. The CDR3 loop is CASSGQGVGTDTQYF. Written as DNA, the CDR3 is TGTGCCAGCAGCGGACAGGGGGTCGGCACAGATACGCAGTATTTT.

J is TRBJ2-5 and V is TRBV15; D remains ambiguous. The germline V gene encodes CDR1 LNHNV and CDR2 YYDKDF (reference sequence). There are 14 residues in the CDR3. V lost 5 bases, J lost 2 bases, and 12 bases lay in between. CDR3 protein: CATSLTGSQETQYF. Written as DNA, the CDR3 is TGTGCCACCAGCTTAACCGGGTCTCAAGAGACCCAGTACTTC.

In the case of this clone: Since a much larger clone is just one base distant, this may be a read error. The sample holds other DNA sequences that translate to the same CDR3. The chain uses TRBV30 and TRBJ2-7, with D tentatively TRBD2 (5 bases). The CDR3 loop spans 12 amino acids. Germline CDR1 and CDR2: GTSNPN and SVGIG (reference sequence). Trimming cost V 2 bases and J 1 base, with 6 bases left between them. In nucleotides, the CDR3 is TGTGCCTGGAGTCGGGGATCCTACGAGCAGTACTTC. This sequence encodes CAWSRGSYEQYF.

The chain has TRBV18 and TRBJ2-3; tentative D call: TRBD1 (6 bases). The CDR3 sequence is 14 residues long. Germline V lookup: CDR1 KGHSH, CDR2 LQKENI. V lost 3 bases and J lost 5, with 12 bases in between. The CDR3 sequence: CASSPRQGLDTQYF. The CDR3 nucleotides read TGTGCCAGCTCACCGAGGCAGGGGTTAGATACGCAGTATTTT.

The J gene is TRBJ1-5, the V gene TRBV6-5, with D maybe TRBD1 (6 bases). This CDR3 has 15 amino acids. CDR1 and CDR2 (germline): MNHEY, SVGAGI. Between the trimmed V and J ends, which lost 6 bases and 2 bases, there was a span of 14 bases. CDR3 loop: CASRPNRVGNQPQHF. The CDR3 region has the DNA TGTGCCAGCAGACCGAACAGGGTTGGCAATCAGCCCCAGCATTTT.

The rearrangement uses TRBV7-3 and TRBJ2-3, with a weak D call TRBD2 (6 bases). CDR1 SGHTA and CDR2 FQGTGA come from the germline V gene. The length of the CDR3 is 16 residues. V was trimmed by 1 base and J by 1 base, leaving 12 bases between them. The chain's CDR3 is CASSLKASVGTDTQYF. CDR3 coding DNA: TGTGCCAGCAGCTTAAAGGCTAGCGTCGGCACAGATACGCAGTATTTT.

The rearrangement links TRBV5-5 to TRBJ1-6, with unresolved D. This CDR3 is 12 amino acids long. Per germline, CDR1 SGHKS and CDR2 YYEKEE (reference sequence). V was trimmed by 1 base and J by 8 bases, leaving 4 bases between them. CDR3 amino acids: CASSLMDSPLHF. The CDR3 DNA reads TGTGCCAGCAGCTTGATGGATTCACCCCTCCACTTT.

The J gene is TRBJ2-3, the V gene TRBV11-3, with D tentatively TRBD2 (5 bases). This CDR3 is built from 13 residues. The V gene lost 5 bases and the J gene lost 2 bases, with 8 bases spanning the gap. Per germline, CDR1 SGHNT and CDR2 YENEEA. The CDR3 coding sequence is TGTGCCAGCAGCGGGAGCGACACAGATACGCAGTATTTT. Translating it yields CASSGSDTDTQYF.

The chain couples TRBV18 to TRBJ1-1; TRBD1 might be the D (5 bases). Germline loops: CDR1 KGHSH, CDR2 LQKENI. The CDR3 has 13 residues. Trimming pared 1 base from V and 4 bases from J, leaving 7 bases between. The CDR3 DNA sequence: TGTGCCAGCTCACCACAGGGGACCACTGAAGCTTTCTTT. Translated: CASSPQGTTEAFF. The full variable domain, its missing parts supplied by reference TRBV18 and TRBJ1-1, is NAGVMQNPRHLVRRRGQEARLRCSPMKGHSHVYWYRQLPEEGLKFMVYLQKENIIDESGMPKERFSAEFPKEGPSILRIQQVVRGDSAAYFCASSPQGTTEAFFGQGTRLTVV.

This clone has a handful of counts. The V call is TRBV9, the J call TRBJ2-2; D is perhaps TRBD1 (7 bases). The CDR3 runs to 15 residues. The V and J ends lost 4 bases and 1 base respectively, with 11 bases between them. Germline CDR1 is SGDLS and CDR2 is YYNGEE. The CDR3 coding sequence is TGTGCCAGCAGCATCAGGGGGGAGAACACCGGGGAGCTGTTTTTT. Amino acid sequence: CASSIRGENTGELFF.

The J gene is TRBJ1-1, the V gene TRBV4-2; D possibly corresponds to TRBD1 (6 bases). CDR1 is LGHNA and CDR2 is YNFKEQ in the germline V gene. Trimming took off 0 bases at V and 1 base at J, with 18 bases between the two ends. The CDR3 runs 18 residues. Here the CDR3 DNA reads TGTGCCAGCAGCCAAGATGCGGGACACATAACTGAGAACACTGAAGCTTTCTTT. This gives the protein CASSQDAGHITENTEAFF.

This chain links TRBV18 with TRBJ1-1; D not certain. V was pared by 4 bases and J by 8 bases, with 11 bases between. Looked up from germline, CDR1 is KGHSH and CDR2 is LQKENI. The CDR3 totals 12 residues. CDR3 sequence: CASSLRTLEAFF. CDR3 bases: TGTGCCAGCTCACTCCGGACCTTGGAAGCTTTCTTT.

The chain carries TRBV14 and TRBJ2-2, with D unclear. The CDR3 spans 16 residues. The ends were cut back, 1 base at V and 1 base at J, with 10 bases in the middle. The germline gives CDR1 SGHDN, CDR2 FVKESK. The CDR3 DNA reads TGTGCCAGCAGCCAAGTGGCCTTGATGAACACCGGGGAGCTGTTTTTT. Protein sequence: CASSQVALMNTGELFF.